This is a list of T cell receptor beta chains from one sample in a study of Graves' ophthalmopathy and Graves' hyperthyroidism. TCRdb used MiXCR to reprocess the multiplex PCR reads, holding one entry per CDR3 protein. The sample contains around 1,000,000 distinct CDR3 sequences, 35% to 40% of which appear only once. The sample was peripheral blood or thyroid tissue (not recorded which). The receptors stem from an adult man with Graves' hyperthyroidism. The conserved cysteine and the conserved F or W are not part of the CDR3 here. The D gene is left open where the match is weak.

TRBV24-1	NA	TRBJ2-5	ATSDDGAWGETQY
TRBV7-9	TRBD1	TRBJ2-7	AGSLPGQGTYEQY
TRBV7-8	TRBD1	TRBJ1-2	ASTGGTELYGYT
TRBV20-1	NA	TRBJ1-5	SARDSHDQPQH
TRBV15	NA	TRBJ1-2	AASSPAGDRYYGYT
TRBV7-2	TRBD1	TRBJ1-6	ASRQTGDIYNSPLH
TRBV18	TRBD1	TRBJ2-7	ASSLTGQGAVSSYEQY
TRBV2	NA	TRBJ2-2	ASSYRAAGELF
TRBV30	NA	TRBJ2-3	AWALGVSTDTQY
TRBV10-3	NA	TRBJ1-1	ASSYQDTGTEAF
TRBV12-3/TRBV12-4	NA	TRBJ1-1	ASSFQGVDTEAF
TRBV19	NA	TRBJ1-5	ASSIIGFGNQPQH
TRBV7-9	TRBD2	TRBJ2-7	ASSPSGLNIKQQY
TRBV27	NA	TRBJ1-1	ASSGGVDTEAF
TRBV7-2	TRBD1	TRBJ2-5	ASSQDRGTGETQY
TRBV4-2	NA	TRBJ2-7	ASSRALTADYEQY
TRBV24-1	TRBD1	TRBJ2-5	ATSESGTGGQETQY
TRBV7-6	NA	TRBJ1-3	ASSLSPVPGHRSGNTIY
TRBV19	NA	TRBJ1-5	ASSMNGDSNQPQH
TRBV6-2/TRBV6-3	NA	TRBJ2-7	ASSYQLVSYEQY
TRBV5-1	TRBD1	TRBJ1-3	ASSLPRDRAANTIY
TRBV12-3/TRBV12-4	NA	TRBJ2-5	ASSFGIVRAETQY
TRBV9	NA	TRBJ2-5	ASSVGGRVRETQY
TRBV20-1	TRBD2	TRBJ2-7	SARDLLAGDYEQY
TRBV12-3/TRBV12-4	NA	TRBJ1-2	ASSLSGTNHGYT
TRBV29-1	NA	TRBJ1-1	SVLSGVNTEAF
TRBV6-6	NA	TRBJ1-5	ASTKGTSGGALYEH
TRBV29-1	NA	TRBJ2-5	SAGPDVETQY
TRBV10-3	NA	TRBJ2-7	AGRDPDKTYEQY
TRBV7-6	NA	TRBJ1-2	ASSLGSGDYYGYT
TRBV6-5	NA	TRBJ1-2	ASRRGVGVPGYT
TRBV20-1	NA	TRBJ2-7	SASQGIHEQY
TRBV25-1	NA	TRBJ1-6	ASSLKHNSPLH
TRBV25-1	NA	TRBJ2-5	ASSPVGPREAQY
TRBV15	TRBD1	TRBJ1-6	ATSRGTGAGSPLH
TRBV10-3	NA	TRBJ2-2	AISDKGGELF
TRBV10-3	NA	TRBJ2-7	AISGQANYEQY
TRBV7-9	TRBD1	TRBJ2-7	ASSPGTVAYEQY
TRBV10-3	NA	TRBJ2-7	AISESAEGHYEQY
TRBV29-1	NA	TRBJ1-1	SVEPRNTEAS
TRBV19	TRBD2	TRBJ2-7	ASSNQAGVESYEQY
TRBV5-1	NA	TRBJ2-3	ASSQGISDTQY